This entry describes one T cell receptor (beta chain). In germline, CDR1 is SGHAT, CDR2 FQNNGV. V trimming: 5 bases; J trimming: 4 bases; junction bases outside the gene matches: 3. The CDR3 has 14 amino acids. The data derive from a study of cytomegalovirus exposure and HLA in healthy donors. Both 60 Vbeta primers and 13 Jbeta primers went into the PCR. The data were produced by immunoSEQ multiplex PCR, yet TCRdb's version contains in-frame clones alone and is incomplete. The table lists roughly 110,000 clones, 73% of them singletons. The V and J genes are TRBV11-2 and TRBJ2-5; 11 bases fit TRBD1. Sequenced material: PBMCs. The clonotype was recovered from a man younger than 40 in good health and CMV-seronegative. The CDR3 loop is CASSRDRGSETQYF. CDR3 coding DNA: TGTGCCAGCAGCCGGGACAGGGGGTCAGAGACCCAGTACTTC.